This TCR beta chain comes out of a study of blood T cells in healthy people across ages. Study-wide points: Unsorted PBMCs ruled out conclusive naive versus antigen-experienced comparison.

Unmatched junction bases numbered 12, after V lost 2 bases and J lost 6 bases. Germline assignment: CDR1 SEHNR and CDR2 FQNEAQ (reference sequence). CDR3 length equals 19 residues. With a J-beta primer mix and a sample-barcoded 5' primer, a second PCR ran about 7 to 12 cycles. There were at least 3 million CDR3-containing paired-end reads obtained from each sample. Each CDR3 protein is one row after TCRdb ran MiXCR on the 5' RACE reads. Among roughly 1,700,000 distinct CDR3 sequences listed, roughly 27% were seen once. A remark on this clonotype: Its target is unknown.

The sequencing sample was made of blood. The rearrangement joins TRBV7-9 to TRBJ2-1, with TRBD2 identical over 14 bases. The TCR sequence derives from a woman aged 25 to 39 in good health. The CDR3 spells CASSLSGLAGAGESNEQFF. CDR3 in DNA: TGTGCCAGCAGCTTATCGGGACTAGCGGGAGCAGGGGAATCCAATGAGCAGTTCTTC.